This T cell receptor beta chain was captured by sequencing in a study of circulating CD8 cells and anti-PD-1 response in melanoma (TCRdb year 2020). At the level of the whole study: Nivolumab was administered to patients intravenously at 3 mg/kg every 2 weeks. PD-1 on on-treatment samples was detected using a biotinylated anti-human IgG4 antibody. Patients with complete or partial responses were classified as responders, and patients with stable or progressive disease (RECIST v1.1) were classified as non-responders. The melanoma cohort included about 13 patients, of whom seven received anti-PD-1 as first-line therapy and six had previously received targeted therapy or immunotherapy. The TCR repertoire analysis included some eleven melanoma patients, of whom 7 were non-responders and 4 were responders. What the research found in general, with its limitations: Both treatment-naive and previously treated patients were included in the cohort, and this mixing was noted by the authors as something that could influence results. Since no tumor material could be accessed, the researchers instead assessed tumor reactivity using peptide assays on expanded sorted subsets. Repertoires were mostly private between subsets, with fewer than 7% of TRB clonotypes shared at M1, and the greatest sharing occurred between DPOS and TIGIT. The DNEG repertoire was the most diverse; PD-1 and DPOS showed similar, higher clonality, and TIGIT repertoires were the least diverse. Only baseline and M1 samples from a small cohort with few responders were used in the published TCR repertoire comparisons. Because material was limited, experiments were generally done without replicates.

Counted from cysteine to phenylalanine, this CDR3 has 13 amino acids. The DNA shown is the 39-base CDR3, in frame from base 1. V drops 3 bases and J drops 13 bases, leaving 18 bases in between. Sequencing relied on a NextSeq 500. Starting from about 15 ng of total RNA, TCR libraries were made with the QIAseq Immune Repertoire RNA Library Kit, Human TCR Panel. TCR libraries were sequenced on an Illumina NextSeq with a Mid Output V2 kit, using asymmetric 261x41 paired-end reads. Each TCR library was diluted to approximately 3.7 nM, after which the TCR libraries were pooled, denatured and loaded at roughly 0.98 pM. The original methods were these. The QIAGEN GeneGlobe Data Analysis Center was used to process TCR FASTQ files, and downstream analysis was done in R 3.5.2. Clonality was calculated as one minus Shannon entropy normalized by the log of the number of unique productive sequences. Fisher exact tests at 5% FDR, run separately within each subset, picked out TRA or TRB clonotypes whose abundance differed between baseline and M1. Clonotypes with differential abundance were put into four groups: emerging, expanding, contracting or non-expanding/contracting. Morisita's overlap index was used to measure repertoire overlap between patients. TCRdb's own reprocessing of the public reads used fastp at Q25 and MiXCR and kept productive beta chains. Here each entry gathers all rows of one CDR3 protein and keeps the most common genes and DNA. It is TCRdb's table, rather than the study itself, that gives the V and J calls and clone size. The sample table shows roughly 990 distinct CDR3 sequences, and 4.5% to 5.5% are seen once. In total, the top ten clones hold over 4% of the sample.

Using a BD FACSAria II cell sorter, four subsets defined by PD-1 and/or TIGIT were sorted out of live CD3+CD8+TCRalphabeta+ cells. To characterize how relevant each subset is to anti-PD-1 therapy response, circulating CD8 T cells were sorted into four subsets based on PD-1 and TIGIT expression. Both TCR alpha and TCR beta chains were sequenced from each sorted CD8 T-cell subset. Peripheral blood was collected before the first anti-PD-1 injection, after two injections and after four injections. Ficoll gradient centrifugation was used to isolate PBMCs immediately. Until use, PBMCs were kept cryopreserved in liquid nitrogen in RPMI containing 20% FCS and roughly 9.4% DMSO. After thawing, PBMCs were stained with a viability dye and with antibodies against CD3, CD8alpha, TCRalphabeta, PD-1 and TIGIT. Total RNA was extracted with the RNeasy Kit, and every sample reached a RIN above 7. By share, this clonotype ranks as large (0.1 to 1%). Its antigen has not been determined. Qualities for individual bases were not recorded, and no much larger clone is one base off.

The chain joins TRBV12-3 or TRBV12-4 to TRBJ1-2; no confident D gene assignment can be made. The TCR originated in a human donor with melanoma. The sample in question was CD8+ T cells from PBMCs, obtained at baseline or after one month of anti-PD-1 therapy (not recorded which). The DNA reads TGTGCCAGCAGTTTCGCGACGACCGCTTCTGGCACCTTC. This encodes CASSFATTASGTF.